Listed here is a single T cell receptor (beta chain). This record belongs to a study of blood T cell repertoires in COVID-19. Study at large: There were acute and convalescent COVID-19 samples, and they came from the United States, Italy and Spain. PBMCs, B-cell-depleted T cells, or T cells were the source of the cDNA or gDNA that made up the material.

Per the study methods: From reference gene primer amplification, estimates of nucleated cell counts were derived. The protocol was immunoSEQ multiplex PCR, while the TCRdb copy is restricted to in-frame clones and leaves out a portion. V, J and clone size are taken as reported in that table, and D and trimming were inferred from the DNA itself. This table has over 200,000 clones, 70% to 90% appearing once. CDR3 length: 14 residues. The chain uses TRBV21-1 and TRBJ1-2; the table's D call, TRBD1, has no DNA check behind it. TRBV21-1 is a pseudogene. This receptor was obtained from a woman aged 45-60 years with acute or convalescent COVID-19. Sequenced: peripheral blood. The CDR3 spells CASSKGGGPHGYTF. Written as DNA, the CDR3 is TGTGCCAGCAGCAAAGGAGGGGGTCCCCATGGCTACACCTTC.